This T cell receptor (beta chain) comes out of a study of identical twins. Trimming took off 3 bases at V and 11 bases at J, with 10 bases between the two ends. The CDR3 has 12 residues. Study-wide points: Out-of-frame alpha sequences shared by twins showed excess low generation probability. Researchers reported weaker excess twin sharing in beta out-of-frame sequences. Zero-insertion analyses might be partly confounded by invariant T cells like MAIT and iNKT.

cDNA carried unique molecular identifiers, and a universal primer site was added by template switching. TCRdb processed the 5' RACE reads anew with MiXCR; each CDR3 protein has one entry. The data show about 890,000 distinct CDR3 sequences, roughly 12% seen once. This clonotype was recorded a few times. Its antigen is as yet unknown. Separately, the same data were catalogued under a study of yellow fever vaccine responses in identical twins.

The gene calls are TRBV12-3 or TRBV12-4 and TRBJ2-2, with D hard to call. The sample comprised PBMCs. This sequence originates from a woman aged 18-29 years in good health. The CDR3 region has the DNA TGTGCCAGCAGTTTTGTGTTAGGAGAGCTGTTTTTT. This encodes CASSFVLGELFF.